The rows below give T cell receptor beta chains drawn from one sample of a study of response to subunit inactivated influenza vaccine. TCRdb passed the RT-PCR reads through MiXCR, listing each CDR3 protein once. This table has 500,000 to 600,000 distinct CDR3 sequences, around 15% appearing once. Sequencing was performed on PBMCs from blood, taken approximately 13 days after vaccination. These receptors all come from a man between 45 and 60 years old who received an inactivated influenza vaccine. Both conserved end residues are part of each CDR3. D genes are given only for firm matches. A clone size is listed for some rows: how often the clone was seen (once, few, many), or a class if it is expanded.

NA	TRBV10-3	NA	TRBJ2-7	CAVGYEQYF	TGTGCCGTCGGATACGAGCAGTACTTC
NA	TRBV4-1	TRBD2	TRBJ2-2	CASTPGLAGGPDTGELFF	TGCGCCAGCACCCCCGGTCTAGCGGGGGGGCCAGACACCGGGGAGCTGTTTTTT
NA	TRBV9	TRBD2	TRBJ2-7	CASSVGAGGPYEQYF	TGTGCCAGCAGCGTAGGGGCGGGAGGGCCTTACGAGCAGTACTTC
NA	TRBV2	TRBD2	TRBJ2-2	CASLPTSGGYTGELFF	TGTGCCAGCCTTCCTACTAGCGGGGGCTACACCGGGGAGCTGTTTTTT
many	TRBV20-1	NA	TRBJ1-4	CSARNPVPTTNEKLFF	TGCAGTGCTAGAAACCCGGTCCCAACAACTAATGAAAAACTGTTTTTT
NA	TRBV3-1	TRBD2	TRBJ2-3	CASSLRTSGTLGTQYF	TGTGCCAGCAGCCTCAGGACTAGCGGGACGTTAGGTACGCAGTATTTT
many	TRBV29-1	NA	TRBJ2-7	CSVVGSSYEQYF	TGCAGCGTTGTTGGGAGCTCCTACGAGCAGTACTTC
NA	TRBV5-6	TRBD1	TRBJ2-1	CASSLDRGQAYNEQFF	TGTGCCAGCAGCTTGGACCGTGGACAGGCCTACAATGAGCAGTTCTTC
NA	TRBV20-1	TRBD2	TRBJ2-1	CSARGLREPGDEQFF	TGCAGTGCTAGAGGGCTGCGGGAGCCCGGGGATGAGCAGTTCTTC
few	TRBV4-3	TRBD2	TRBJ2-5	CASSQEAPGGRETQYF	TGCGCCAGCAGCCAAGAGGCTCCGGGGGGGCGTGAGACCCAGTACTTC